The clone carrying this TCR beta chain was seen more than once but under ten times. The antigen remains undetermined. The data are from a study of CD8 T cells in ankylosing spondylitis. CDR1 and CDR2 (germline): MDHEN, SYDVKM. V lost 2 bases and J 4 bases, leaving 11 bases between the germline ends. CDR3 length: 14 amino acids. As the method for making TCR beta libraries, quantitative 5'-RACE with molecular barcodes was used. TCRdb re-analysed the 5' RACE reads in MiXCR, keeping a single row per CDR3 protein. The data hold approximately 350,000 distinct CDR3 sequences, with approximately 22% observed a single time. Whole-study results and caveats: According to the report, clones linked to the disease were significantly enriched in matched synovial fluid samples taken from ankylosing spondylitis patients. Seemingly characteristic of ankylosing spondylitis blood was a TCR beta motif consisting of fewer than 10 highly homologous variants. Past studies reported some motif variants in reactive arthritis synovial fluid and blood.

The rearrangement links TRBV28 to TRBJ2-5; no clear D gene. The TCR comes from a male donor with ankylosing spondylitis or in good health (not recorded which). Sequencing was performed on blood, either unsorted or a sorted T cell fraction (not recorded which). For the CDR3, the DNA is TGTGCCAGCAGTTTAGAGGCTCAACGAGAGACCCAGTACTTC. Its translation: CASSLEAQRETQYF.